Detailed here is one T cell receptor (beta chain). Antigen: not known. This entry comes from a study of response to subunit inactivated influenza vaccine. CDR3 length: 16 amino acids. Trimming took 8 bases from V and 3 from J; bases not matched to a gene: 14. Germline CDR1 reads MNHEY; CDR2 reads SVGEGT. TCRdb fed the RT-PCR reads into MiXCR, producing one record per CDR3 protein. The sample contains more than 400,000 distinct CDR3 sequences, approximately 10% of which appear only once. Findings and caveats of the study: The study's authors posited that every seasonal influenza vaccination enlists few new T cells.

This sequence joins TRBV6-2 or TRBV6-3 and TRBJ2-3, with TRBD1 matching 7 bases. The source material was PBMCs from blood, sampled 40 to 50 days after vaccination. The sequence came from a man aged 50 to 59 who received an inactivated influenza vaccine. Written as DNA, the CDR3 is TGTGCCAGCGTGAGGGATACAGGGGCAGGAACAGATACGCAGTATTTT. Encoded protein: CASVRDTGAGTDTQYF.